The next 9 T cell receptor beta chains were all read from a single sample in a study of cytomegalovirus exposure and HLA in healthy donors. Primers for the PCR totalled 60 Vbeta and 13 Jbeta. The assay was immunoSEQ multiplex PCR, and TCRdb's table has in-frame clones only and misses some. This repertoire includes around 31,000 clones. The sample taken for sequencing was PBMCs. The receptor set was obtained from a female donor in good health and CMV-seronegative.

The V and J genes are TRBV6-6 and TRBJ2-1; 11 bases agree with TRBD2. This CDR3 region has 15 residues. CDR1 MNHNY and CDR2 SVGAGI come from the germline V gene (reference sequence). V trimming: 7 bases; J trimming: 7 bases; junction bases outside the gene matches: 9. The CDR3 here is CASTAGLAVRNEQFF. The CDR3 region has the DNA TGTGCCAGCACCGCGGGACTAGCGGTTAGGAATGAGCAGTTCTTC.

This chain joins TRBV10-3 and TRBJ1-1; the match to TRBD1 covers 9 bases. The CDR3 spans 12 residues. V dropped 6 bases and J dropped 7; count of bases not matched to a gene: 3. In germline, CDR1 is ENHRY, CDR2 SYGVKD. CDR3 region: CAISGTGFEAFF. DNA for the CDR3: TGTGCCATCAGCGGGACAGGGTTTGAAGCTTTCTTT.

Worth noting for this clone: A read error may account for a junction end that differs from germline. The V call is TRBV19, the J call TRBJ2-1; the D gene is possibly TRBD2 (6 bases). Germline assignment: CDR1 LNHDA and CDR2 SQIVND (reference sequence). This CDR3 comprises 12 residues. This CDR3 is CASSIRGTQQLF. CDR3 sequence (DNA): TGTGCCAGTAGTATACGCGGGACTCAGCAGCTCTTC.

The chain carries TRBV7-2 and TRBJ1-2; D perhaps matches TRBD1 (6 bases). V shed 5 bases and J shed 8 bases, with 18 bases lying between them. The CDR3 has 14 amino acids. Germline-derived CDR1 and CDR2 are SGHTA and FQGNSA. CDR3 loop: CASSNQGPSGGYTF. The CDR3 nucleotides read TGTGCCAGCAGCAATCAGGGGCCGTCGGGAGGCTACACCTTC.

The chain links TRBV28 to TRBJ1-6; D ambiguous. The V and J ends lost 6 bases and 9 bases respectively, with 18 bases between them. This CDR3 comprises 15 residues. Germline values: CDR1 MDHEN, CDR2 SYDVKM. The CDR3 here is CASSLDSNSVSPLHF. In DNA, the CDR3 is TGTGCCAGCAGCTTGGACTCCAACAGCGTTTCACCCCTCCACTTT. Full variable domain (outside the CDR3, taken from reference TRBV28 and TRBJ1-6): DVKVTQSSRYLVKRTGEKVFLECVQDMDHENMFWYRQDPGLGLRLIYFSYDVKMKEKGDIPEGYSVSREKKERFSLILESASTNQTSMYLCASSLDSNSVSPLHFGNGTRLTVT.

This chain connects TRBV7-3 to TRBJ2-3, with D uncertain. V was trimmed by 5 bases and J by 8 bases, leaving 14 bases between them. Per the germline V gene, CDR1 is SGHTA and CDR2 is FQGTGA. The CDR3 consists of 13 residues. In nucleotides, the CDR3 is TGTGCCAGCAGCCTTAGCCTACCTTCTACGCAGTATTTT. It codes for CASSLSLPSTQYF.

This chain connects TRBV5-1 to TRBJ1-3; the D gene is possibly TRBD1 (5 bases). The V gene lost 4 bases and the J gene lost 4 bases, with 21 bases spanning the gap. The CDR3 contains 17 residues. The germline V gene encodes CDR1 SGHRS and CDR2 YFSETQ. For the CDR3, the DNA is TGCGCCAGCAGCGGGGGGGACCTGACCCGAAAGGGAAACACCATATATTTT. It specifies CASSGGDLTRKGNTIYF.

The chain couples TRBV7-2 to TRBJ2-1; 8 bases fit TRBD2. Germline V CDR1 and CDR2: SGHTA, FQGNSA. This CDR3 has 15 residues. V lost 6 bases, J lost 7 bases, and 11 bases stayed unmatched. The CDR3 sequence is CASRPPAGGRNEQFF. In DNA, the CDR3 is TGTGCCAGCAGACCGCCGGCGGGGGGAAGGAATGAGCAGTTCTTC. Variable domain in full (rest from reference TRBV7-2 and TRBJ2-1): GAGVSQSPSNKVTEKGKDVELRCDPISGHTALYWYRQSLGQGLEFLIYFQGNSAPDKSGLPSDRFSAERTGGSVSTLTIQRTQQEDSAVYLCASRPPAGGRNEQFFGPGTRLTVL.

This chain links TRBV9 with TRBJ2-7; TRBD2 agrees at 9 bases. V lost 0 bases, J lost 0 bases, and 1 base stayed unmatched. The germline V gene has CDR1 SGDLS and CDR2 YYNGEE. The CDR3 length is 15 residues. CDR3 sequence reads: CASSVGGGDSYEQYF. As DNA, the CDR3 is TGTGCCAGCAGCGTAGGCGGGGGGGACTCCTACGAGCAGTACTTC. Supplemented by reference TRBV9 and TRBJ2-7, the full variable domain reads DSGVTQTPKHLITATGQRVTLRCSPRSGDLSVYWYQQSLDQGLQFLIQYYNGEERAKGNILERFSAQQFPDLHSELNLSSLELGDSALYFCASSVGGGDSYEQYFGPGTRLTVT.